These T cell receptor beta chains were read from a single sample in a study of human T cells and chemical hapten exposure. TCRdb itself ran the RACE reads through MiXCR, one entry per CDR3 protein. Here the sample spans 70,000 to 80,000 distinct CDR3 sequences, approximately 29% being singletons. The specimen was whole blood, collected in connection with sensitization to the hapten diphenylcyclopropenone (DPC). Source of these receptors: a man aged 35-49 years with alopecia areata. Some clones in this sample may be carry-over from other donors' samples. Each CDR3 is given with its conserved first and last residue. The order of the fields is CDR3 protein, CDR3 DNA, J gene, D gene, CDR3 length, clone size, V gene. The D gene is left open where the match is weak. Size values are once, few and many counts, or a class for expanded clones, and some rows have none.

CASSDTRKVTDTQYF TGTGCCAGCAGTGATACTAGGAAGGTGACAGATACGCAGTATTTT TRBJ2-3 - 15 - TRBV25-1
CASSPWTGNEQFF TGTGCCAGCAGCCCCTGGACAGGGAATGAGCAGTTCTTC TRBJ2-1 TRBD1 13 few TRBV7-2
CASSQGARSTYNEQFF TGCGCCAGCAGCCAAGGGGCGAGGAGTACCTACAATGAGCAGTTCTTC TRBJ2-1 - 16 few TRBV4-3
CASGRTGALEQYF TGTGCCAGCGGCCGGACAGGTGCCCTCGAGCAGTACTTC TRBJ2-7 TRBD1 13 - TRBV27
CATSDPPTGELFF TGTGCCACCAGTGATCCGCCAACCGGGGAGCTGTTTTTT TRBJ2-2 - 13 few TRBV24-1
CASSFTIGTGNTGANVLTF TGTGCCAGCAGTTTTACCATTGGGACAGGTAATACTGGGGCCAACGTCCTGACTTTC TRBJ2-6 TRBD1 19 - TRBV12-3/TRBV12-4
CASSPIQGFGYEQYF TGCGCCAGCAGCCCAATACAGGGGTTTGGGTACGAGCAGTACTTC TRBJ2-7 TRBD1 15 - TRBV4-1
CSARRRASGTETQYF TGCAGTGCTAGGCGGAGGGCTAGCGGAACAGAGACCCAGTACTTC TRBJ2-5 TRBD2 15 - TRBV20-1
CASSPRSGTYNEQFF TGTGCCAGCTCACCACGAAGCGGTACCTACAATGAGCAGTTCTTC TRBJ2-1 - 15 - TRBV18
CSVEGAGSTGQFF TGCAGCGTTGAAGGGGCAGGGTCCACTGGGCAGTTCTTC TRBJ2-1 - 13 - TRBV29-1
CASSLGVPETQYF TGTGCCAGCAGTTTGGGGGTTCCCGAGACCCAGTACTTC TRBJ2-5 - 13 - TRBV28
CASGDATFYEQYF TGTGCCAGCGGGGACGCGACCTTCTACGAGCAGTACTTC TRBJ2-7 - 13 few TRBV7-9
CASSPTRPSRGTETFF TGCGCCAGCAGCCCCACCCGCCCGTCCAGGGGCACTGAAACTTTCTTT TRBJ1-1 - 16 - TRBV5-1
CASSLTSTLGEQFF TGTGCCAGCAGCTTGACTAGCACCCTGGGTGAGCAGTTCTTC TRBJ2-1 TRBD2 14 few TRBV7-7
CASSPTSGKGTQYF TGTGCCAGCAGCCCGACTAGCGGGAAAGGGACCCAGTACTTC TRBJ2-5 TRBD2 14 few TRBV28
CASSLTPDNEQFF TGTGCCAGCAGCTTAACGCCAGACAATGAGCAGTTCTTC TRBJ2-1 - 13 many TRBV7-3
CSAGRSGGSTDTQYF TGCAGTGCCGGAAGAAGCGGGGGTAGCACAGATACGCAGTATTTT TRBJ2-3 TRBD2 15 few TRBV20-1
CASSTIAGAGFAKNIQYF TGCGCCAGCAGCACTATCGCAGGGGCAGGTTTCGCCAAAAACATTCAGTACTTC TRBJ2-4 - 18 - TRBV5-1
CASSQGLAERQFF TGTGCCAGCAGCCAAGGCCTAGCGGAAAGGCAGTTCTTC TRBJ2-1 TRBD2 13 - TRBV3-1
CASSLNTATNEKLFF TGTGCCAGCAGCTTAAACACTGCAACTAATGAAAAACTGTTTTTT TRBJ1-4 - 15 few TRBV7-6
CASSFGPNQFF TGTGCCAGCAGTTTTGGACCCAACCAGTTCTTC TRBJ2-1 - 11 - TRBV12-3/TRBV12-4
CASSYSRDFGAGELFF TGTGCCAGCAGTTACTCGAGAGACTTTGGGGCCGGGGAGCTGTTTTTT TRBJ2-2 - 16 many TRBV6-5
CASSFRERGEQFF TGTGCCAGCAGTTTTAGGGAGAGAGGTGAGCAGTTCTTC TRBJ2-1 - 13 few TRBV12-3/TRBV12-4
CASSRTGKANNQPQHF TGTGCCAGCAGCCGGACAGGGAAGGCGAACAATCAGCCCCAGCATTTT TRBJ1-5 TRBD1 16 - TRBV7-2
CATSGRGTGSLDTQYF TGTGCCACCAGTGGCCGTGGGACAGGGTCCCTGGATACGCAGTATTTT TRBJ2-3 TRBD1 16 - TRBV24-1
CASSQVLAGRYNEQFF TGCGCCAGCAGCCAAGTCCTAGCGGGAAGGTACAATGAGCAGTTCTTC TRBJ2-1 TRBD2 16 - TRBV4-1
CASSQAQLGTDTQYF TGCGCCAGCAGCCAAGCCCAGTTAGGCACAGATACGCAGTATTTT TRBJ2-3 - 15 - TRBV4-1
CASSTTSGRAGEQYF TGTGCCAGCAGCACAACTAGCGGGAGGGCCGGAGAGCAGTACTTC TRBJ2-7 TRBD2 15 few TRBV7-9
CASRPGQGAAGELFF TGTGCCAGCAGACCAGGACAGGGGGCGGCCGGGGAGCTGTTTTTT TRBJ2-2 TRBD1 15 - TRBV6-6
CASSIDHSGGVKNIQYF TGTGCCAGTAGTATAGATCACTCAGGAGGGGTGAAAAACATTCAGTACTTC TRBJ2-4 - 17 - TRBV19
CASSLRTFTDTQYF TGTGCCAGCAGCTTAAGGACGTTCACAGATACGCAGTATTTT TRBJ2-3 - 14 few TRBV7-2
CASSLGGFGLGKWSGEQFF TGTGCCAGCAGCTTAGGCGGATTTGGTCTAGGGAAGTGGTCTGGGGAGCAGTTCTTC TRBJ2-1 - 19 - TRBV13
CAIGRENNEQFF TGTGCCATCGGGCGGGAAAACAACGAGCAGTTCTTC TRBJ2-1 - 12 few TRBV10-3
CSARGAQAGGAYNEQFF TGCAGTGCTAGAGGGGCTCAAGCGGGAGGGGCCTACAATGAGCAGTTCTTC TRBJ2-1 TRBD2 17 - TRBV20-1
CASSYDTPPHEQYF TGTGCCAGCAGTTACGATACGCCACCTCACGAGCAGTACTTC TRBJ2-7 - 14 - TRBV6-2/TRBV6-3
CASTPDGASTDTQYF TGTGCCAGCACCCCTGACGGCGCTAGCACAGATACGCAGTATTTT TRBJ2-3 - 15 few TRBV6-5
CASSTGIQPQHF TGTGCCAGCAGTACAGGGATTCAGCCCCAGCATTTT TRBJ1-5 - 12 few TRBV2
CASTPLQGSYEQYF TGTGCCAGCACCCCCCTGCAGGGCAGCTACGAGCAGTACTTC TRBJ2-7 - 14 few TRBV12-3/TRBV12-4
CASSRTSGRANEQFF TGTGCCAGCAGCCGGACTAGCGGGAGAGCGAATGAGCAGTTCTTC TRBJ2-1 TRBD2 15 few TRBV11-1
CSARDVPTGVNYEQYF TGCAGTGCTAGAGATGTCCCGACAGGGGTCAACTACGAGCAGTACTTC TRBJ2-7 TRBD1 16 - TRBV20-1
CASSPGAWDEQYF TGTGCCAGCAGCCCGGGGGCCTGGGACGAGCAGTACTTC TRBJ2-7 - 13 - TRBV7-2
CASSEKSLAVMQNTGELFF TGTGCCAGCAGCGAAAAATCACTAGCGGTAATGCAGAACACCGGGGAGCTGTTTTTT TRBJ2-2 TRBD2 19 - TRBV4-2
CASSSSGRVGYNEQFF TGTGCCAGCAGTTCTAGCGGGAGGGTTGGCTACAATGAGCAGTTCTTC TRBJ2-1 TRBD2 16 - TRBV12-3/TRBV12-4
CASSYSGRSYSNQPQHF TGTGCCAGCAGTTACTCCGGACGTTCATATAGCAATCAGCCCCAGCATTTT TRBJ1-5 - 17 - TRBV6-6
CSARDVGRDQPQHF TGCAGTGCTAGAGATGTAGGCAGGGATCAGCCCCAGCATTTT TRBJ1-5 - 14 few TRBV20-1
CASSLYGVRGNGNQPQHF TGTGCCAGCAGTTTGTATGGGGTTCGCGGTAATGGCAATCAGCCCCAGCATTTT TRBJ1-5 - 18 few TRBV28